The 18 T cell receptor beta chains given below trace back to one sample, sequenced in a study of cytomegalovirus exposure and HLA in healthy donors. With 60 Vbeta and 13 Jbeta primers, the PCR was carried out. Repertoires were generated with immunoSEQ multiplex PCR, while TCRdb's copy carries only in-frame clones and drops some. The sample lists about 90,000 clones, approximately 65% occurring once. Sequencing used PBMCs. The receptors shown here come from a man younger than 40 in good health and CMV-seronegative.

This chain connects TRBV7-8 to TRBJ1-5, with D perhaps TRBD1 (5 bases). Germline V lookup: CDR1 SGHVS, CDR2 FQNEAQ. This CDR3 comprises 14 residues. With 2 bases removed from V and 7 bases from J, the gap between germline ends came to 12 bases. CDR3 in amino acids: CASSLSGGGQPQHF. As DNA, the CDR3 is TGTGCCAGCAGCTTATCCGGGGGGGGACAGCCCCAGCATTTT.

In this sample, this clone turned up once. This sequence joins TRBV13 and TRBJ1-1; D possibly corresponds to TRBD1 (6 bases). Trimming took 0 bases from V and 3 from J, leaving 17 bases between them. The CDR3 sequence is 17 residues long. Germline CDR1 is PRHDT and CDR2 is FYEKMQ (reference sequence). DNA of the CDR3: TGTGCCAGCAGCTTAGGGACAGGAGTAAGGTTGGACACTGAAGCTTTCTTT. It codes for CASSLGTGVRLDTEAFF. The full variable domain, in which reference TRBV13 and TRBJ1-1 provide the parts outside the CDR3, is AAGVIQSPRHLIKEKRETATLKCYPIPRHDTVYWYQQGPGQDPQFLISFYEKMQSDKGSIPDRFSAQQFSDYHSELNMSSLELGDSALYFCASSLGTGVRLDTEAFFGQGTRLTVV.

V is TRBV6-5 and J is TRBJ2-4; D perhaps matches TRBD2 (6 bases). V was clipped by 2 bases and J by 5 bases, with 13 bases between them. Germline V gene sequence: CDR1 MNHEY, CDR2 SVGAGI. CDR3 length: 15 residues. For the CDR3, the DNA is TGTGCCAGCAGTTACGGCGGGGACCCAGAAAACATTCAGTACTTC. This gives the protein CASSYGGDPENIQYF.

This clone came up once. V usage is TRBV7-9 and J usage is TRBJ2-1; D is unresolved. The length of the CDR3 is 14 residues. Germline CDR1 and CDR2: SEHNR and FQNEAQ (reference sequence). Trimming pared 1 base from V and 5 bases from J, leaving 9 bases between. CDR3 sequence (DNA): TGTGCCAGCAGCTTAGGAGAGGCCGACAATGAGCAGTTCTTC. Protein: CASSLGEADNEQFF.

The chain joins TRBV19 to TRBJ2-3, with 8 positions matching TRBD1. Germline CDR1 LNHDA, CDR2 SQIVND (reference sequence). Trimming removed 4 bases from V and 2 bases from J; junction bases left unmatched: 5. This CDR3 contains 15 residues. Here the CDR3 DNA reads TGTGCCAGTAGTACATGGACAGGGACCACAGATACGCAGTATTTT. Translation: CASSTWTGTTDTQYF.

CDR3 loop: CASSLVSGTDTQYF. In nucleotides, the CDR3 is TGTGCCAGCAGCTTAGTTTCAGGCACAGATACGCAGTATTTT. This chain uses TRBV7-9 with TRBJ2-3; D remains unclear. Germline CDR1 and CDR2: SEHNR and FQNEAQ (reference sequence). This CDR3 region has 14 residues. V lost 1 base and J 1 base, leaving 6 bases between the germline ends.

This clone showed up just a few times. This rearrangement joins TRBV4-3 to TRBJ2-1; D ambiguous. CDR3 length: 14 residues. V was pared by 0 bases and J by 6 bases, with 9 bases between. The germline CDR1 and CDR2 sequences are LGHNA and YSLEER. The CDR3 sequence is CASSQETPGNEQFF. DNA of the CDR3: TGCGCCAGCAGCCAAGAAACGCCAGGCAATGAGCAGTTCTTC.

There are a few counts of this clone. The rearrangement joins TRBV27 to TRBJ1-1; D might be TRBD1 (5 bases). The V gene lost 6 bases and the J gene lost 4 bases, with 18 bases spanning the gap. This CDR3 spans 15 amino acids. Germline V gene data show CDR1 as MNHEY and CDR2 as SMNVEV (reference sequence). This CDR3 is CASSIDLREGTEAFF. Here the CDR3 DNA reads TGTGCCAGCAGCATAGATCTCAGGGAAGGCACTGAAGCTTTCTTT.

The gene calls are TRBV5-4 and TRBJ1-2; D is uncertain. The CDR3 consists of 16 residues. V was trimmed by 1 base and J by 8 bases, leaving 21 bases between them. From germline, CDR1 is SGHNT and CDR2 YYREEE (reference sequence). The CDR3 loop reads CASSLRVAETIGGYTF. The DNA of the CDR3 is TGTGCCAGCAGCTTGCGTGTAGCCGAAACGATCGGCGGCTACACCTTC. The full variable domain, with the rest looked up from reference TRBV5-4 and TRBJ1-2, is ETGVTQSPTHLIKTRGQQVTLRCSSQSGHNTVSWYQQALGQGPQFIFQYYREEENGRGNFPPRFSGLQFPNYSSELNVNALELDDSALYLCASSLRVAETIGGYTFGSGTRLTVV.

This sequence joins TRBV27 and TRBJ2-1, with 7 bases fitting TRBD1. The CDR3 runs 16 residues. J gave up 5 bases and V 0 bases, and 7 bases lay outside the gene matches. The germline gives CDR1 MNHEY, CDR2 SMNVEV (reference sequence). CDR3: CASSLSPSTGDNEQFF. The DNA of the CDR3 is TGTGCCAGCAGTTTATCCCCTTCTACAGGGGACAATGAGCAGTTCTTC.

The chain has TRBV27 and TRBJ1-3; D is undetermined. The CDR3 extends over 12 amino acids. Germline assignment: CDR1 MNHEY and CDR2 SMNVEV (reference sequence). Trimming removed 1 base at V and 7 bases at J, with 5 bases between. The CDR3 loop is CASSLWENTIYF. The CDR3, as DNA: TGTGCCAGCAGTTTATGGGAGAACACCATATATTTT.

V gene TRBV27 combines with J gene TRBJ2-2; the D gene is possibly TRBD2 (6 bases). The CDR3 loop spans 14 amino acids. V lost 7 bases to trimming and J lost 5 bases, with 14 bases between them. CDR1 is MNHEY, CDR2 SMNVEV, per germline (reference sequence). The CDR3 is CASTISGGTGELFF. The CDR3 nucleotides read TGTGCCAGCACCATTTCCGGGGGTACCGGGGAGCTGTTTTTT.

This clone was found a few times. The chain couples TRBV7-9 to TRBJ1-1, with a possible D match to TRBD1 (6 bases). Germline values: CDR1 SEHNR, CDR2 FQNEAQ (reference sequence). This CDR3 has 13 amino acids. V was shortened by 3 bases and J by 4 bases, with 9 bases between the two germline ends. CDR3 residues: CASSLQGFTEAFF. CDR3 bases: TGTGCCAGCAGCTTGCAGGGGTTCACTGAAGCTTTCTTT.

The gene calls are TRBV4-1 and TRBJ2-7, with 8 bases lining up with TRBD2. Germline CDR1 is MGHRA and CDR2 is YSYEKL. V trimming: 0 bases; J trimming: 5 bases; junction bases outside the gene matches: 9. The CDR3 loop spans 16 amino acids. CDR3 sequence (DNA): TGCGCCAGCAGCCAAGATAACGGGGGACTAGTCGACGAGCAGTACTTC. Translating it yields CASSQDNGGLVDEQYF.

This clone came up a few times. The V and J genes are TRBV9 and TRBJ2-7; D remains unclear. The CDR3 loop spans 15 amino acids. V lost 3 bases, J lost 3 bases, and 16 bases lay in between. The germline V gene encodes CDR1 SGDLS and CDR2 YYNGEE. This CDR3 reads CASSAGQTNSYEQYF. CDR3 in DNA: TGTGCCAGCAGCGCAGGTCAGACAAACAGCTACGAGCAGTACTTC.

This clone was counted between two and nine times. The chain combines TRBV9 with TRBJ2-1; perhaps TRBD1 as D (6 bases). The CDR3 runs 15 residues. V gave up 3 bases and J gave up 2 bases, with 12 bases separating them. Looked up from germline, CDR1 is SGDLS and CDR2 is YYNGEE. The CDR3 sequence is CASSATGGPYNEQFF. The DNA of the CDR3 is TGTGCCAGCAGCGCGACAGGCGGCCCCTACAATGAGCAGTTCTTC.

The chain has TRBV2 and TRBJ2-3; TRBD2 agrees at 9 bases. The CDR3 covers 16 residues. Germline lookup yields CDR1 SNHLY and CDR2 FYNNEI. Trimming at V came to 5 bases and at J to 2 bases, leaving 8 bases not matched to a gene. The chain's CDR3 is CASSTRLAAITDTQYF. The DNA for the CDR3 is TGTGCCAGCAGTACAAGACTAGCGGCTATCACAGATACGCAGTATTTT.

This chain connects TRBV14 to TRBJ2-3; TRBD2 matches 9 bases. This CDR3 spans 16 amino acids. CDR1 and CDR2 from the germline V gene are SGHDN and FVKESK. V was clipped by 4 bases and J by 2 bases; unmatched bases: 7. The CDR3 sequence is CASSPLAGSITDTQYF. For the CDR3, the DNA is TGTGCCAGCAGCCCCCTAGCGGGATCTATCACAGATACGCAGTATTTT.